A selection of T cell receptor beta chains follows, all from one sample in a study of control samples from healthy donors and cancer patients. This table comes from immunoSEQ multiplex PCR, and its TCRdb copy is limited to in-frame clones, with some not included. The data contain roughly 150,000 clones, over 85% of them singletons. The specimen was blood. The receptors here all came from a man over 45 in good health. Each CDR3 is given with its conserved first and last residue. A D gene is named only where the DNA matches it firmly. Only part of the rows carry a size: once, few, many, or a class if the clone is expanded.

>.|.|TRBJ1-4|TRBV5-5
TGTGCCAGCAGTTCCCTGGGCAGTACTAATGAAAAACTGTTTTTT
CASSSLGSTNEKLFF
>TRBD1|.|TRBJ1-1|TRBV15
TGTGCCACCAGCAGAGCCTGGGTGTGGGACAGGAACACTGAAGCTTTCTTT
CATSRAWVWDRNTEAFF
>.|.|TRBJ2-3|TRBV29-1
TGCAGCGTCAGGGCGGGCACAGATACGCAGTATTTT
CSVRAGTDTQYF
>.|.|TRBJ2-3|TRBV7-9
TGTGCCAGCAGCTTAGTGGCTCCCACAGATACGCAGTATTTT
CASSLVAPTDTQYF
>.|.|TRBJ2-6|TRBV7-9
TGTGCCAGCAGCTTAGCATCCGGGATGGCTGGGGCCAACGTCCTGACTTTC
CASSLASGMAGANVLTF
>TRBD2|.|TRBJ2-1|TRBV9
TGTGCCAGCAGCGGACTAGCGGGAGGGACTTACAATGAGCAGTTCTTC
CASSGLAGGTYNEQFF
>.|.|TRBJ1-2|TRBV2
TGTGCCACCGAGAGACAGGTCCTAAATGGCTACACCTTC
CATERQVLNGYTF
>.|once|TRBJ1-4|TRBV7-9
TGTGCCAGCAGCTGGGATGCAACTAATGAAAAACTGTTTTTT
CASSWDATNEKLFF
>TRBD2|.|TRBJ2-5|TRBV28
TGTGCCAGCAGTTCGTCTAGCGGGAGAGAGACCCAGTACTTC
CASSSSSGRETQYF
>TRBD2|.|TRBJ2-3|TRBV3-1/TRBV3-2
TGTGCCAGCAGCCCACTAGCGGGAGGGCTTAGCACAGATACGCAGTATTTT
CASSPLAGGLSTDTQYF
>TRBD2|.|TRBJ2-7|TRBV6-6
TGTGCCAGCAGCTCGGGACTAGCACGCGAGCAGTACTTC
CASSSGLAREQYF
>TRBD2|once|TRBJ2-7|TRBV13
TGTGCCAGCAGCTCCATAGGACTAGCGGGAGCTGACGAGCAGTACTTC
CASSSIGLAGADEQYF
>.|.|TRBJ1-5|TRBV18
TGTGCCAGCTCAGTGGGAAATAGCAATCAGCCCCAGCATTTT
CASSVGNSNQPQHF
>.|.|TRBJ2-5|TRBV18
TGTGCCAGCTCGCAGGACTTTATAAGAGAGACCCAGTACTTC
CASSQDFIRETQYF
>.|.|TRBJ2-7|TRBV19
TGTGCCAGTAGTATCCCCTCCGCCGAGCAGTACTTC
CASSIPSAEQYF
>.|.|TRBJ2-3|TRBV10-1
TGCGCCAGCAGTGAGAGGGTCATCACAGATACGCAGTATTTT
CASSERVITDTQYF
>.|.|TRBJ2-5|TRBV21-1
TGTGCCAGCAGCAGCCCGAGGGGGGACCAAGAGACCCAGTACTTC
CASSSPRGDQETQYF
>TRBD1|once|TRBJ2-7|TRBV6-5
TGTGCCAGCAGTCGGGACAGCCACACTAGGGAGCAGTACTTC
CASSRDSHTREQYF
>.|.|TRBJ1-2|TRBV6-5
TGTGCCAGCAGGCAGGACCCGTACTATGGCTACACCTTC
CASRQDPYYGYTF
>.|.|TRBJ2-3|TRBV5-3
TGTGCCAGAAGCTCCGGACAGGGAGGGGGGAACACAGATACGCAGTATTTT
CARSSGQGGGNTDTQYF
>.|.|TRBJ2-2|TRBV3-1/TRBV3-2
TGTGCCAGCAGACTGACAGCGTCGAACACCGGGGAGCTGTTTTTT
CASRLTASNTGELFF
>.|.|TRBJ1-2|TRBV2
TGTGCCAGCAGGCGCTACAGGGAAATCTATGGCTACACCTTC
CASRRYREIYGYTF
>.|.|TRBJ2-7|TRBV11-2
TGTGCCAGCGAAAAGCGAGGCGAGCAGTACTTC
CASEKRGEQYF
>TRBD1|.|TRBJ1-1|TRBV6-5
TGTGCCAGCAGTTACGATATCGGGACAGGGAACACTGAAGCTTTCTTT
CASSYDIGTGNTEAFF
>.|.|TRBJ2-1|TRBV11-2
TGTGCCAGCAGCCCGACTAGAAAATACAATGAGCAGTTCTTC
CASSPTRKYNEQFF
>TRBD1|.|TRBJ1-3|TRBV2
TGTGCCAGCAGCCAGACAGGGACGGGAAACACCATATATTTT
CASSQTGTGNTIYF
>.|.|TRBJ2-6|TRBV28
TGTGCCAGCGGGGCAGTGCGTATACTATCTGGGGCCAACGTCCTGACTTTC
CASGAVRILSGANVLTF
>TRBD2|.|TRBJ2-7|TRBV7-2
TGTGCCAGCAGCCCGACTAGCGGGAGATACGAGCAGTACTTC
CASSPTSGRYEQYF
>TRBD1|once|TRBJ2-1|TRBV3-1/TRBV3-2
TGTGCCAGCAGTGACAGGGGTTACTACAATGAGCAGTTCTTC
CASSDRGYYNEQFF
>.|once|TRBJ1-5|TRBV29-1
TGCAGCGTTGTAGTCGACGGGGGATCGAATCAGCCCCAGCATTTT
CSVVVDGGSNQPQHF
>TRBD1|.|TRBJ1-5|TRBV14
TGTGCCAGCAGCCAAGGACAGGGGATCCAGCCCCAGCATTTT
CASSQGQGIQPQHF
>TRBD2|.|TRBJ2-1|TRBV6-1
TGTGCCAGCAGTGAAGGTAGCGGGACATACAATGAGCAGTTCTTC
CASSEGSGTYNEQFF
>.|once|TRBJ2-3|TRBV7-9
TGTGCCAGCAGCTTAGTGGGACTGGGCGGCAGCACAGATACGCAGTATTTT
CASSLVGLGGSTDTQYF
>.|.|TRBJ2-1|TRBV29-1
TGCAGCGTTCAGAGGGGGAATGAGCAGTTCTTC
CSVQRGNEQFF
>.|.|TRBJ2-5|TRBV19
TGTGCCAGTATGTCCGCGGAGGTAGAGACCCAGTACTTC
CASMSAEVETQYF
>TRBD1|.|TRBJ1-6|TRBV7-9
TGTGCCAGCAGCGCACTGACAGGGTATAATTCACCCCTCCACTTT
CASSALTGYNSPLHF
>.|.|TRBJ1-1|TRBV29-1
TGCAGCGTTGAAGGGGCACCGAACACTGAAGCTTTCTTT
CSVEGAPNTEAFF
>TRBD1|.|TRBJ1-5|TRBV28
TGTGCCAGCAGTGCACAGGGGGTTGCGGGCAATCAGCCCCAGCATTTT
CASSAQGVAGNQPQHF
>.|.|TRBJ1-2|TRBV3-1/TRBV3-2
TGTGCCAGCAGCCAAGCCAGGGGTCCCTATGGCTACACCTTC
CASSQARGPYGYTF
>TRBD1|.|TRBJ1-1|TRBV18
TGTGCCAGCTCCCCCCAGGGGGTTAACACTGAAGCTTTCTTT
CASSPQGVNTEAFF
>TRBD1|.|TRBJ2-5|TRBV5-1
TGCGCCAGCAGAATGCCGGGACAGGGGCTCCAAGAGACCCAGTACTTC
CASRMPGQGLQETQYF